Sequencing of this T cell receptor beta chain was carried out in a study of T cell changes during pregnancy in multiple sclerosis. Method: immunoSEQ multiplex PCR; TCRdb's copy keeps in-frame clones and lacks some. The sample lists tens of thousands of clones, roughly nine tenths occurring once. This clone was seen just once. The receptor was isolated from a female donor with multiple sclerosis, enrolled in a pregnancy study. The input for sequencing was CD4+ T cells from peripheral blood mononuclear cells, taken in the first trimester of pregnancy.

The CDR3 reads CSVVTPRQGGKNTEAFF. The CDR3 DNA is TGCAGCGTTGTAACCCCGAGACAGGGGGGCAAGAACACTGAAGCTTTCTTT. The chain joins TRBV29-1 to TRBJ1-1, with 9 bases fitting TRBD1. Trimming took 4 bases from V and 1 from J; bases not matched to a gene: 13. The CDR3 totals 17 residues. CDR1 is SQVTM, CDR2 ANQGSEA, per germline.